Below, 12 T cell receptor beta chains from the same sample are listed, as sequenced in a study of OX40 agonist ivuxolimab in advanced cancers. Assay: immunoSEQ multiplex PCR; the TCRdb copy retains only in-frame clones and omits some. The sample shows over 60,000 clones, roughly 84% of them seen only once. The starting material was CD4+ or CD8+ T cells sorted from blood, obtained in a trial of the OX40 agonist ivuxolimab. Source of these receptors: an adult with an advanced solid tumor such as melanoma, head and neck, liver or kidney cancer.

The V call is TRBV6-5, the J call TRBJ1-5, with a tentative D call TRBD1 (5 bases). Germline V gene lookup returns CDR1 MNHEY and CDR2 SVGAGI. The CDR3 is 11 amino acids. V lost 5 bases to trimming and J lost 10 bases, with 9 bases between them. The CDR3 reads CASSDWGPQHF. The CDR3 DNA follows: TGTGCCAGCAGTGATTGGGGCCCCCAGCATTTT.

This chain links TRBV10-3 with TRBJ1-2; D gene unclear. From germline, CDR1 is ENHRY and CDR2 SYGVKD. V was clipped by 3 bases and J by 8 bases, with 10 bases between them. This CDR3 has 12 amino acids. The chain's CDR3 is CAISEPGRGYTF. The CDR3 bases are TGTGCCATCAGTGAACCAGGCCGGGGCTACACCTTC.

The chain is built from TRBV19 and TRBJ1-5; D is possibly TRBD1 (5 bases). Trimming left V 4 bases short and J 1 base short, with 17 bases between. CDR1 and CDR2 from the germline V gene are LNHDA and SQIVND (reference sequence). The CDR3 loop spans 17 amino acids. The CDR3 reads CASSTTVGGESNQPQHF. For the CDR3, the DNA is TGTGCCAGTAGTACCACCGTCGGGGGGGAGAGCAATCAGCCCCAGCATTTT.

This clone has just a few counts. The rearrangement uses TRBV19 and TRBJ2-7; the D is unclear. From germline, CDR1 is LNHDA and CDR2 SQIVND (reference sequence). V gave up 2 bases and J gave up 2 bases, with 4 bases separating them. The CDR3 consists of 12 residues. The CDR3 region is CASSITPYEQYF. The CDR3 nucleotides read TGTGCCAGTAGTATAACTCCCTACGAGCAGTACTTC.

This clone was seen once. CDR3 coding DNA: TGTGCCACCAGCAAGGACAGGGACTATAATTCACCCCTCCACTTT. Its protein is CATSKDRDYNSPLHF. The V call is TRBV15, the J call TRBJ1-6; TRBD1 matches 8 bases. The CDR3 is 15 amino acids. J was trimmed by 3 bases and V by 4 bases; bases with no gene match: 2. The germline gives CDR1 LNHNV, CDR2 YYDKDF (reference sequence).

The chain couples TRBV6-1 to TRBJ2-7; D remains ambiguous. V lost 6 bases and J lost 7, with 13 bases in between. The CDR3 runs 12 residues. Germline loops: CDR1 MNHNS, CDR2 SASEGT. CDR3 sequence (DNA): TGTGCCAGCAGCCAACGTCTGGGGGAGCAGTACTTC. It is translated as CASSQRLGEQYF.

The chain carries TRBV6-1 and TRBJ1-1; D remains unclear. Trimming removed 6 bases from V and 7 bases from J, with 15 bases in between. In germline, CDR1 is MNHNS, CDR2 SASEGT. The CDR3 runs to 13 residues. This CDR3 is CASRNAGIGEAFF. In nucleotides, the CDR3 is TGTGCCAGCAGAAACGCGGGGATTGGTGAAGCTTTCTTT.

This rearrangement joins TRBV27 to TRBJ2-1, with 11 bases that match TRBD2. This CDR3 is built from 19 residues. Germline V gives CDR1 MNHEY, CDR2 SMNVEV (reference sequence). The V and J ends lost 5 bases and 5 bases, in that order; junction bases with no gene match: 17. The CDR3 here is CASSGSIGTSGINHNEQFF. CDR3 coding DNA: TGTGCCAGCAGTGGTTCGATCGGGACTAGCGGAATCAACCACAATGAGCAGTTCTTC.

The CDR3 nucleotides read TGCGCCAGCAGCCAGGGGGGCGCCGAGAGGGAGACCCAGTACTTC. Translated: CASSQGGAERETQYF. J is TRBJ2-5 and V is TRBV4-1; either TRBD1 or TRBD2 may supply D (6 bases each). V lost 3 bases to trimming and J lost 5 bases, with 16 bases between them. CDR1 and CDR2 from the germline V gene are MGHRA and YSYEKL. CDR3 length equals 15 residues.

CDR3 in DNA: TGTGCCAGCAGCCTACCCGGACAGGGGAACACTGAAGCTTTCTTT. Translating it yields CASSLPGQGNTEAFF. V is TRBV5-6 and J is TRBJ1-1; 8 nucleotides agree with TRBD1. This CDR3 contains 15 residues. Looked up from germline, CDR1 is SGHDT and CDR2 is YYEEEE. With 4 bases clipped from V and 1 base from J, the junction kept 6 bases outside the gene matches.

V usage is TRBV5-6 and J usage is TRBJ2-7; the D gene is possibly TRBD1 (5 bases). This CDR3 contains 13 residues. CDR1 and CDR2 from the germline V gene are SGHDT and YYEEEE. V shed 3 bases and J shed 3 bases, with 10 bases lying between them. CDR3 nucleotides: TGTGCCAGCAGCTATGGGGCCATCTACGAGCAGTACTTC. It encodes CASSYGAIYEQYF.

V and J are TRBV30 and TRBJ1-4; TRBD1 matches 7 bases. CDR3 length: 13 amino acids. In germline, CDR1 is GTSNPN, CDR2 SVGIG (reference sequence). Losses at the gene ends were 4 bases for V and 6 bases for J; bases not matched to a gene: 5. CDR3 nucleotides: TGTGCCTGGAAGGGACAGATTTATGAAAAACTGTTTTTT. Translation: CAWKGQIYEKLFF.